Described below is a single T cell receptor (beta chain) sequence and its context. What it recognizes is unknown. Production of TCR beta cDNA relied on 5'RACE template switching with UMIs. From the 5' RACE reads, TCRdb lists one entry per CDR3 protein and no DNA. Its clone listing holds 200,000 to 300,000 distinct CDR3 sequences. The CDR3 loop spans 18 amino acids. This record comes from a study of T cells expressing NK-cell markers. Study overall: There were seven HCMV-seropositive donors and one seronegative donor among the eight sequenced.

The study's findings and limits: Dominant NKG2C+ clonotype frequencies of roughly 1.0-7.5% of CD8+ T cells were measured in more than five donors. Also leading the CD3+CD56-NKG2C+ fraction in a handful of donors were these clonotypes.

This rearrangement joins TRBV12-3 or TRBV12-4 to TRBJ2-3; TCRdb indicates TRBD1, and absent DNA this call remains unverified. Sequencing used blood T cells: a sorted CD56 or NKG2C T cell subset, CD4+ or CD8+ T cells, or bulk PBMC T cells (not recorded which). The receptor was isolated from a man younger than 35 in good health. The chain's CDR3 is CASSLPPIHGGPTDTQYF.